This T cell receptor beta chain is from a study of a mutant IDH1 vaccine in newly diagnosed glioma. Study information: Before enrollment, patients got radiotherapy alone, temozolomide alone, or mostly the combination.

Method: immunoSEQ multiplex PCR; TCRdb's copy keeps in-frame clones and lacks some. The sample yields around 40,000 clones, about four fifths seen once. The length of the CDR3 is 12 residues. V dropped 3 bases and J dropped 0 bases, with 3 bases sitting between them. The V gene's germline CDR1 is LNHDA and CDR2 SQIVND (reference sequence). A word on this clone: What it recognizes is unknown.

Time point: week 5, during vaccination. What each vaccine dose contained was 300 ug of mutant IDH1 20-mer peptide, accompanied by topical imiquimod. The clonotype was recovered from a man aged 45-60 years with glioma. The rearrangement links TRBV19 to TRBJ2-7; no firm D call. The sample here was PBMCs, taken from a glioma patient whose treatment included an IDH1 peptide vaccine. CDR3 amino acids: CASSMGSYEQYF. Written as DNA, the CDR3 is TGTGCCAGTAGTATGGGCTCCTACGAGCAGTACTTC.